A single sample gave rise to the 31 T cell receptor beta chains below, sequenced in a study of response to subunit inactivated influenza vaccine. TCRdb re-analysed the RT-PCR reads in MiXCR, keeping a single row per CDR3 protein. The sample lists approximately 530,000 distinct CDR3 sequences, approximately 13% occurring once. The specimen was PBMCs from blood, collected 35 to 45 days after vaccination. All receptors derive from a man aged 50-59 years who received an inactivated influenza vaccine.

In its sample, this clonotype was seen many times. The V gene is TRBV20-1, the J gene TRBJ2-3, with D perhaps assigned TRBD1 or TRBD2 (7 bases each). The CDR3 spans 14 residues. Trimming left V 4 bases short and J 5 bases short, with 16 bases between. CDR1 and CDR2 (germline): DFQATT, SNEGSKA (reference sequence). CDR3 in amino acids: CSATPGGAEDTQYF. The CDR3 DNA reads TGCAGTGCTACGCCAGGGGGGGCGGAAGATACGCAGTATTTT.

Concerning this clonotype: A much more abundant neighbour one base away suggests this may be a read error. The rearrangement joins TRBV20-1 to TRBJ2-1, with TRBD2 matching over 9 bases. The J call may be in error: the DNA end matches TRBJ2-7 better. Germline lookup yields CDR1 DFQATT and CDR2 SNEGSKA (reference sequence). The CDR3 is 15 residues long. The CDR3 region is CSARWGLADHNEQYF. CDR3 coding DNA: TGCAGTGCTAGGTGGGGACTAGCTGATCACAATGAGCAGTACTTC.

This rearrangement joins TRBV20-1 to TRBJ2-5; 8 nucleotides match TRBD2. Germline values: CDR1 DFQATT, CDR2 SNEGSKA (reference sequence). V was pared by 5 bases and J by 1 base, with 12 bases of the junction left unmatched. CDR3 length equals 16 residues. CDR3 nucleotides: TGCAGTGCTGGGGGAGGTCGGGAGGGGCCCCAAGAGACCCAGTACTTC. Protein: CSAGGGREGPQETQYF.

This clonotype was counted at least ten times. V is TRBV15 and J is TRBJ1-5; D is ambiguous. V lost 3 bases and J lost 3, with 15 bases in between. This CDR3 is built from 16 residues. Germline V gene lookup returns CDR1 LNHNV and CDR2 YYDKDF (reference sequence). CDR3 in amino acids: CATSRDGTWDNQPQHF. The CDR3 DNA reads TGTGCCACCAGCAGGGACGGTACCTGGGACAATCAGCCCCAGCATTTT.

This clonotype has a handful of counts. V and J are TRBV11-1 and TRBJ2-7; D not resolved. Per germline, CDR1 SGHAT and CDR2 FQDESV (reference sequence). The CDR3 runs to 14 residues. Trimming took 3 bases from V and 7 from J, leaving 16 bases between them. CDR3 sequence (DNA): TGTGCCAGCAGCTTCCTATCGGGCCCGTCAGAGCAGTACTTC. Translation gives CASSFLSGPSEQYF. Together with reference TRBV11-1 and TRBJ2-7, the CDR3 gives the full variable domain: EAEVAQSPRYKITEKSQAVAFWCDPISGHATLYWYRQILGQGPELLVQFQDESVVDDSQLPKDRFSAERLKGVDSTLKIQPAELGDSAMYLCASSFLSGPSEQYFGPGTRLTVT.

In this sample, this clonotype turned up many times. CDR3 nucleotides: TGTGCCAGCAGTCCACGACAGGGGGCGGTTTCGGACATTCAGTACTTC. It is translated as CASSPRQGAVSDIQYF. The chain uses TRBV6-1 and TRBJ2-4; 10 nucleotides line up with TRBD1. J lost 8 bases, V lost 5 bases, and 12 bases had no gene match. From germline, CDR1 is MNHNS and CDR2 SASEGT. This CDR3 has 16 amino acids.

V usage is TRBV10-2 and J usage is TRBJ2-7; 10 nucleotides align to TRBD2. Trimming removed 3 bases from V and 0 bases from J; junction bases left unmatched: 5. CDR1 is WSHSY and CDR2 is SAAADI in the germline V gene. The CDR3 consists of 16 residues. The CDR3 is CASSDSGGSYSYEQYF. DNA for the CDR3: TGCGCCAGCAGTGATAGCGGGGGGTCTTACTCCTACGAGCAGTACTTC.

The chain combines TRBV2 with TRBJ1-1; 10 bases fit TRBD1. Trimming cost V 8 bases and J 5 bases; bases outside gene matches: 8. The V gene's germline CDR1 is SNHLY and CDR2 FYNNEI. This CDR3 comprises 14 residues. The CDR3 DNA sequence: TGTGCCAGCCGGTCGACAGGGGGCGAAACTGAAGCTTTCTTT. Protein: CASRSTGGETEAFF.

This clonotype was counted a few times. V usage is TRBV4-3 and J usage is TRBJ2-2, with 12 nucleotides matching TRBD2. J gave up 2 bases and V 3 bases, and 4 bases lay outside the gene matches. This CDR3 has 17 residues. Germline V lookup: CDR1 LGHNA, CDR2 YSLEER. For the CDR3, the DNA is TGCGCCAGCAGCCAGTTACTAGCGGGGGGAAACACCGGGGAGCTGTTTTTT. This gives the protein CASSQLLAGGNTGELFF.

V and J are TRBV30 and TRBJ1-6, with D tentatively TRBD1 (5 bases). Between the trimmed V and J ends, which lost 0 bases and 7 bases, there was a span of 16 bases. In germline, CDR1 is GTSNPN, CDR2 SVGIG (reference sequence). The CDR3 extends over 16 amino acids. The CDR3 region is CAWSVLSGAGNSPLHF. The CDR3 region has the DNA TGTGCCTGGAGTGTACTGTCTGGGGCGGGGAATTCACCCCTCCACTTT.

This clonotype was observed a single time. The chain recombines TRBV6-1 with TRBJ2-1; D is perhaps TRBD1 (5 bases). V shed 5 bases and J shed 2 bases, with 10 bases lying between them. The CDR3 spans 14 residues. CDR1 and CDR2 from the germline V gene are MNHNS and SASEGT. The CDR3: CASSLRTPYNEQFF. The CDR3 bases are TGTGCCAGCAGTCTCCGGACACCCTACAATGAGCAGTTCTTC.

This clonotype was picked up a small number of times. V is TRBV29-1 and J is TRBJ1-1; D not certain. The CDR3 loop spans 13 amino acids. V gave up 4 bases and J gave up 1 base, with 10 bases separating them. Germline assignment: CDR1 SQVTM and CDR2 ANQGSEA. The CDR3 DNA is TGCAGCGTTGCGAACAGTGGGAACACTGAAGCTTTCTTT. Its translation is CSVANSGNTEAFF.

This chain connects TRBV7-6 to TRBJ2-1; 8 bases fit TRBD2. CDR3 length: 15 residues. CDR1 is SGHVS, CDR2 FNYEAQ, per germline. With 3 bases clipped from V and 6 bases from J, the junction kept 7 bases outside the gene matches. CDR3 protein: CASSFYSGTSNEQFF. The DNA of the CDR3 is TGTGCCAGCAGCTTCTACTCCGGGACTAGCAATGAGCAGTTCTTC.

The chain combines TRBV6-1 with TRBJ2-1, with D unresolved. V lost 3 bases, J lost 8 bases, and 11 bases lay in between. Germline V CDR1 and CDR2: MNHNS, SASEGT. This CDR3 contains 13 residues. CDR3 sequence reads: CASSDLGWDEQFF. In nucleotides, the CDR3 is TGTGCCAGCAGTGATCTAGGGTGGGATGAGCAGTTCTTC.

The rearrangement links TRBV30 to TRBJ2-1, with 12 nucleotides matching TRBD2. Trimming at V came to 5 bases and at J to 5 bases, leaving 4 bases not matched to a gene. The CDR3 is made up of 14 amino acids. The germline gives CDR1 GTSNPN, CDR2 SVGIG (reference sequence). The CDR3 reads CAWAWTSGDNEQFF. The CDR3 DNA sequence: TGTGCCTGGGCGTGGACTAGCGGGGACAATGAGCAGTTCTTC.

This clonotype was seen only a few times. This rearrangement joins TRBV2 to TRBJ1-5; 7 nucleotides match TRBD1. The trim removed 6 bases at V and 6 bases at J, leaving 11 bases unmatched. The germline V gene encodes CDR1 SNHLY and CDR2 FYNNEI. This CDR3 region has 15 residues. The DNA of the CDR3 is TGTGCCAGCAGCAACAGACAGGGTTCGGGTCAGCCCCAGCATTTT. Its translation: CASSNRQGSGQPQHF. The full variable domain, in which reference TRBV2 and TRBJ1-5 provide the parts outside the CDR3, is EPEVTQTPSHQVTQMGQEVILRCVPISNHLYFYWYRQILGQKVEFLVSFYNNEISEKSEIFDDQFSVERPDGSNFTLKIRSTKLEDSAMYFCASSNRQGSGQPQHFGDGTRLSIL.

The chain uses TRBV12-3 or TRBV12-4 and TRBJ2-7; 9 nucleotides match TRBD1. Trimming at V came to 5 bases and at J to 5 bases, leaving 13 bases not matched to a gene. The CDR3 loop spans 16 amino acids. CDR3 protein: CASSATGTGLWDEQYF. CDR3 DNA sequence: TGTGCCAGCAGTGCCACCGGGACAGGGCTTTGGGACGAGCAGTACTTC.

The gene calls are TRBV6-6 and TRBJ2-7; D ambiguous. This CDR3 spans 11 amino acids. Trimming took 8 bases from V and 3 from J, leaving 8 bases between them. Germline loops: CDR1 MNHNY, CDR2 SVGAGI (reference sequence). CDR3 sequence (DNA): TGTGCCAGCCGCAGAGACTACGAGCAGTACTTC. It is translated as CASRRDYEQYF.

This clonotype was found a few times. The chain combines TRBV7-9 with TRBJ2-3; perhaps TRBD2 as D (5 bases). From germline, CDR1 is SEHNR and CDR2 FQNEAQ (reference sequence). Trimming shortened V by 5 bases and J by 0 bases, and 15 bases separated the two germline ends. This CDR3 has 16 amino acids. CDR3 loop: CASSETRTASTDTQYF. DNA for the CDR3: TGTGCCAGCAGCGAAACTAGGACGGCTAGCACAGATACGCAGTATTTT.

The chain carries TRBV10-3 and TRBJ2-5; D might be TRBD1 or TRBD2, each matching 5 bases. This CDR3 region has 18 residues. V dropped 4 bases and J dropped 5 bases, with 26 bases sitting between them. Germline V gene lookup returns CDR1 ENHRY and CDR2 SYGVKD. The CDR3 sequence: CAISGVGGGLLGLETQYF. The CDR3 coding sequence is TGTGCCATCAGTGGGGTCGGTGGGGGATTATTGGGTTTGGAGACCCAGTACTTC.

The CDR3 protein is CSATSPRRGELFF. CDR3 coding DNA: TGCAGTGCCACAAGTCCTAGACGTGGGGAGCTGTTTTTT. The chain couples TRBV20-1 to TRBJ2-2; D call uncertain. The CDR3 is 13 amino acids. Trimming removed 6 bases at V and 8 bases at J, with 16 bases between. Per the germline V gene, CDR1 is DFQATT and CDR2 is SNEGSKA (reference sequence).

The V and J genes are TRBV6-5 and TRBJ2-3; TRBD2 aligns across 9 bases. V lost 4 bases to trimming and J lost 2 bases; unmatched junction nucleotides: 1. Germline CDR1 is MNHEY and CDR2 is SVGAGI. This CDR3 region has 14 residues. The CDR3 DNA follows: TGTGCCAGCAGTTCTAGCGGGGTCACAGATACGCAGTATTTT. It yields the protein CASSSSGVTDTQYF.

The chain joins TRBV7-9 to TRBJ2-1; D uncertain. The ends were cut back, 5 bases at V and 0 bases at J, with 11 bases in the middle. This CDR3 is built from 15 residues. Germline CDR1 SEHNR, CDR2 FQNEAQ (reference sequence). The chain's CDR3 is CASSRDTLSYNEQFF. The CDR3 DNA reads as TGTGCCAGCAGCCGTGACACACTCTCCTACAATGAGCAGTTCTTC.

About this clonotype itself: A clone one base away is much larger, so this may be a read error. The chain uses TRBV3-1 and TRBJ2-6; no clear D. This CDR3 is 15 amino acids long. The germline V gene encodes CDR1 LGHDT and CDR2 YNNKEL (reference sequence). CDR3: CACSQDTSGANVLTF. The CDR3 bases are TGTGCCTGCAGCCAAGACACCTCTGGGGCCAACGTCCTGACTTTC.

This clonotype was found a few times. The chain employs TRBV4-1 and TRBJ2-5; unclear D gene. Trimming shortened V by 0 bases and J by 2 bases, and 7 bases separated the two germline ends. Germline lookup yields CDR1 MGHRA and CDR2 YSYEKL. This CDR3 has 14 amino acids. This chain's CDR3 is CASSQDTRQETQYF. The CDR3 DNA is TGCGCCAGCAGCCAAGATACCAGACAAGAGACCCAGTACTTC.

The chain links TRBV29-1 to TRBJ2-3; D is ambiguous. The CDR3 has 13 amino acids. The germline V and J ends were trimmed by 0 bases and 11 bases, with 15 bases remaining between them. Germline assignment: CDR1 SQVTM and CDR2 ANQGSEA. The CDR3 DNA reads TGCAGCGTTGAAGATCGGGCAGGCCATATGCAGTATTTT. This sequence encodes CSVEDRAGHMQYF.

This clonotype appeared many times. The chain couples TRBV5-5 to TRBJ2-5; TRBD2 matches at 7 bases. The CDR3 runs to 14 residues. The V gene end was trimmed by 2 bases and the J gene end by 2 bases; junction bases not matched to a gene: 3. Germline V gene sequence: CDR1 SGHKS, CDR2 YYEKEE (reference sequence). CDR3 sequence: CASSFTGGQETQYF. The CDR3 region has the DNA TGTGCCAGCAGCTTTACGGGGGGACAAGAGACCCAGTACTTC.

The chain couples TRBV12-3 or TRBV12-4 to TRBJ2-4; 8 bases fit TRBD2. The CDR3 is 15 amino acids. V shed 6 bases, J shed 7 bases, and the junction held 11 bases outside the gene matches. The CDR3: CASSSGAGAANIQYF. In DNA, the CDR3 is TGTGCCAGCAGCTCTGGAGCGGGAGCGGCGAACATTCAGTACTTC.

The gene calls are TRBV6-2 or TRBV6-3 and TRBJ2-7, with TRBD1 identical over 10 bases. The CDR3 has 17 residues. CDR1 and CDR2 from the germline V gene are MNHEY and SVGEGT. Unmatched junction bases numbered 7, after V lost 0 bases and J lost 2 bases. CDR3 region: CASSYSIGTGETYEQYF. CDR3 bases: TGTGCCAGCAGTTACTCGATCGGGACAGGGGAGACCTACGAGCAGTACTTC.

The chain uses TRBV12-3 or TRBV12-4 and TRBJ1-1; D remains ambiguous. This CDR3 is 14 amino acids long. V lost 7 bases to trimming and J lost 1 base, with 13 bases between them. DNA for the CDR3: TGTGCCAGCAAATGGCGTCGGACGAACACTGAAGCTTTCTTT. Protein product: CASKWRRTNTEAFF.

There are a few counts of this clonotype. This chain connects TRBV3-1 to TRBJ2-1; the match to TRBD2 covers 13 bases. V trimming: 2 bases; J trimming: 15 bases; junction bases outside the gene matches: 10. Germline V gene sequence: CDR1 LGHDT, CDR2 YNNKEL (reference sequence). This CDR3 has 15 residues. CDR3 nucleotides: TGTGCCAGCAGCCAATTTTTGGGACTAGCGGGATACAGGTTCTTC. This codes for CASSQFLGLAGYRFF.